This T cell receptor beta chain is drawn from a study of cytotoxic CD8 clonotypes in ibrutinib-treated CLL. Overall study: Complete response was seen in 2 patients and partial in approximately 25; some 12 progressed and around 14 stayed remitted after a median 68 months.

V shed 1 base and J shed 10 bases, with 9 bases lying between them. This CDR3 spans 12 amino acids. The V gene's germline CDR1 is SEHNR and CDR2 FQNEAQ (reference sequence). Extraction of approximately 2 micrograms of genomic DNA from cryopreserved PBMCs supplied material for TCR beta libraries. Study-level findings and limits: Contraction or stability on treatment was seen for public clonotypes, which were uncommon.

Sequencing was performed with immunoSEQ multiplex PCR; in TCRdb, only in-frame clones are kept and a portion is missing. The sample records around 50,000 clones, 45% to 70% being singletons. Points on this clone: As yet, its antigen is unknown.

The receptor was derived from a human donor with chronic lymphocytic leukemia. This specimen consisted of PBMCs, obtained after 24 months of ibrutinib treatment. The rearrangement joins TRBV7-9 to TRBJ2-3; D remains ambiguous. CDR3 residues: CASSLGSPAQYF. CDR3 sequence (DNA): TGTGCCAGCAGCTTAGGGAGCCCAGCGCAGTATTTT.